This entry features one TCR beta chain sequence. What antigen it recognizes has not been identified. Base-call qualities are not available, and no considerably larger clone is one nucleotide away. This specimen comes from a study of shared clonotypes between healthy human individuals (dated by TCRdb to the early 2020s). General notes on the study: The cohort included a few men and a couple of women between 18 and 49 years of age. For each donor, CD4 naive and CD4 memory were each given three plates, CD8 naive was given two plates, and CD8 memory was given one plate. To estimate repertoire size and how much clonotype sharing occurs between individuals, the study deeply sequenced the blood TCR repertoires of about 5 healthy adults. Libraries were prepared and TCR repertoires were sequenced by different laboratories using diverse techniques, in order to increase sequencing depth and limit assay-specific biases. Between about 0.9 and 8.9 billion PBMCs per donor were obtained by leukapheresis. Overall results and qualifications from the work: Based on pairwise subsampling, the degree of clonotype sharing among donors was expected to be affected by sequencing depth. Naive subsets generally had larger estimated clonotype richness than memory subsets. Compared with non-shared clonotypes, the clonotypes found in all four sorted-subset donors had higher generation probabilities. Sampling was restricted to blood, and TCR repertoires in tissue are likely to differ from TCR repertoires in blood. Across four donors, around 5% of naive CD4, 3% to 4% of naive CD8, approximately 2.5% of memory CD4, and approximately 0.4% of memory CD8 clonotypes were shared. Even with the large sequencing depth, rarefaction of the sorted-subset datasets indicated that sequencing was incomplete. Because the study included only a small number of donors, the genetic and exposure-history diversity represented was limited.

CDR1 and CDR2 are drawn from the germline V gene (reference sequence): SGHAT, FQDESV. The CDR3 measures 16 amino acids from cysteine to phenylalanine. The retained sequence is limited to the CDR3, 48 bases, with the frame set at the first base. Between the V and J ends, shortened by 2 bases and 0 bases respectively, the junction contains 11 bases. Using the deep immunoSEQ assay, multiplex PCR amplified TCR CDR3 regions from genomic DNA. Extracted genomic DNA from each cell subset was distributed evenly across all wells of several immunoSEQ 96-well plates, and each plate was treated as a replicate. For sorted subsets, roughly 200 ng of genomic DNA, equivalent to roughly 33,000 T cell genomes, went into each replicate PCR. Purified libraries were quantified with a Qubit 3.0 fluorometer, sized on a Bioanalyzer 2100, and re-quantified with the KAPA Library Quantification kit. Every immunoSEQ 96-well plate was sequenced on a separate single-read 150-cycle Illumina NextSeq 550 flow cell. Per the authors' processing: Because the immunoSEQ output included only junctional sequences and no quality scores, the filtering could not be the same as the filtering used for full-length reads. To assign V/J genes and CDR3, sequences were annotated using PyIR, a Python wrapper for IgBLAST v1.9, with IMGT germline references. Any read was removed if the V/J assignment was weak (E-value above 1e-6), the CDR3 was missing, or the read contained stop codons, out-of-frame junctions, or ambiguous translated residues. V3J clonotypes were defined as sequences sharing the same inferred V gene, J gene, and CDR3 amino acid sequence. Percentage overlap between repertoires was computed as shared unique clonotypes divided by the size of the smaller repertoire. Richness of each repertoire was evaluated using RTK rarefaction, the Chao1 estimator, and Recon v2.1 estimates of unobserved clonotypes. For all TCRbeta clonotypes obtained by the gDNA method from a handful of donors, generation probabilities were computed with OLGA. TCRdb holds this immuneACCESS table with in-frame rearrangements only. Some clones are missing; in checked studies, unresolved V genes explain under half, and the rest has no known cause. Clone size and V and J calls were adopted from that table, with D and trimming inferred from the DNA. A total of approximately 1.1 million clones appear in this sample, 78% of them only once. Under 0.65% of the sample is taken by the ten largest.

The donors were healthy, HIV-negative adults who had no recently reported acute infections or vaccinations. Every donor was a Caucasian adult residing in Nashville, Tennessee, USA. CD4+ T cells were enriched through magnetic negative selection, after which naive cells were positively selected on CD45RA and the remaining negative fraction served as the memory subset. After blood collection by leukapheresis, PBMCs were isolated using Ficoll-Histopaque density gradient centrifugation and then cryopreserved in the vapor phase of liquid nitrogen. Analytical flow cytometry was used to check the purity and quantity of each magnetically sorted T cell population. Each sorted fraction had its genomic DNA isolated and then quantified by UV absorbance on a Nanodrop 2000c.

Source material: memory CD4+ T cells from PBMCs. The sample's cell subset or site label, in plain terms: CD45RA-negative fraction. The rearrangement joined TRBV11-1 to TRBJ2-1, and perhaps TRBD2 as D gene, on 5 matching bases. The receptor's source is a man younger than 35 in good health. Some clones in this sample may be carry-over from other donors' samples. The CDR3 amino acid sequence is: CASSLRGQVSYNEQFF. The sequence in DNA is TGTGCCAGCAGCTTACGAGGGCAGGTCTCCTACAATGAGCAGTTCTTC.